What follows is one T cell receptor beta chain and its context. This CDR3 has 13 residues. Germline V gene sequence: CDR1 MNHEY, CDR2 SVGAGI. The sample comes from a study of immune characterization of retroperitoneal liposarcoma. TCRdb re-called the PCR reads through MiXCR, storing one row per CDR3 protein. Here the sample spans some 5,100 distinct CDR3 sequences, around 30% being singletons. V usage is TRBV6-5 and J usage is TRBJ2-1; weak D call: TRBD1 (6 bases). The DNA end is a closer match to TRBJ2-7, so the J assignment may be wrong. The sample comprised tumor tissue. The TCR comes from a female donor with retroperitoneal liposarcoma. DNA for the CDR3: TGTGCCAGCAGCGACAGGCTGGCCTACGAGCAGTACTTC. Translated, it gives CASSDRLAYEQYF.